The clone carrying this T cell receptor beta chain was recorded many times. Its specificity is not known. This sample is part of a study of T cell repertoires in cytomegalovirus infection. Notes on the study in general: Cumulative public TCR beta family frequency identified carriers of CMV plus the relevant HLA.

CDR1 is MDHEN, CDR2 SYDVKM, per germline. CDR3 length: 14 amino acids. V was trimmed by 5 bases and J by 6 bases, leaving 15 bases between them. TCRdb reprocessed the reads via MiXCR and lists one record per CDR3 protein. Of approximately 180,000 distinct CDR3 sequences in the sample, approximately 9.7% were seen once. The clonotype originates from a human donor in good health (CMV status not recorded). Some clones in this sample may be carry-over from other donors' samples. The rearrangement links TRBV28 to TRBJ2-3; no clear D gene. The material sequenced was PBMCs. The CDR3 loop is CASSPSDVGDTQYF. The CDR3 coding sequence is TGTGCCAGCAGTCCCTCCGACGTAGGGGATACGCAGTATTTT.